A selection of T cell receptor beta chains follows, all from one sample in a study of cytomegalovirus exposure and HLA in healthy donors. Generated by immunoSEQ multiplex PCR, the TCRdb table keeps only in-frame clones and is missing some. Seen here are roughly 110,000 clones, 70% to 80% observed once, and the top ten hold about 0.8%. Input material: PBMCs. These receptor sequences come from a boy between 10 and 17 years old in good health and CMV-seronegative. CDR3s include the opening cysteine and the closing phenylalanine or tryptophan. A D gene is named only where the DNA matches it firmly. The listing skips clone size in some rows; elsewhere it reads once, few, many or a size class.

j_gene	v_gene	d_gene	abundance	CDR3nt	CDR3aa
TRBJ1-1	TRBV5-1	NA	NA	TGCGCCAGCAGCCCGACCCGGGGGGCGGGCACTGAAGCTTTCTTT	CASSPTRGAGTEAFF
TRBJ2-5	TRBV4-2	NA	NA	TGTGCCAGCAGCCAGGAGCTAGGGGTGACCCAGTACTTC	CASSQELGVTQYF
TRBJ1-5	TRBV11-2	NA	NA	TGTGCCAGCGGAAACCGGGAGATCCTTCAGCCCCAGCATTTT	CASGNREILQPQHF
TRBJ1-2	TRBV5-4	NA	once	TGTGCCAGCAGCTTTGGAGTAGTGGATGGCTACACCTTC	CASSFGVVDGYTF
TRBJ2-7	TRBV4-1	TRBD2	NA	TGCGCCAGCAGCCAAGGCTCGGGGGGTTCCTACGAGCAGTACTTC	CASSQGSGGSYEQYF
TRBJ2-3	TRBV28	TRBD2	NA	TGTGCCACCTTGGACACTCGGGGGGCAGATACGCAGTATTTT	CATLDTRGADTQYF
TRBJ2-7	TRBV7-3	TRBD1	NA	TGTGCCAGCAGCTTAACGACAGGGACCTACGAGCAGTACTTC	CASSLTTGTYEQYF
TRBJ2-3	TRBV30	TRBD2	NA	TGTGCCTGGAGTGGGGCGGGAGGGGTAACAGATACGCAGTATTTT	CAWSGAGGVTDTQYF
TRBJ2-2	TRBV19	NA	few	TGTGCCAGCAAGGGGGGGTGGGACACCGGGGAGCTGTTTTTT	CASKGGWDTGELFF
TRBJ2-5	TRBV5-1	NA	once	TGCGCCAGCAGCTTGGCACTAGCCGGGGGTGTAGAGACCCAGTACTTC	CASSLALAGGVETQYF
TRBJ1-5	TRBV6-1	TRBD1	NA	TGTGCCAGCAGGAACAGGGGGCGGGGCAATCAGCCCCAGCATTTT	CASRNRGRGNQPQHF
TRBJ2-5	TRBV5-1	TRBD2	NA	TGCGCCAGCAGCTTGGATGGGTCTAGCGGTTACCAAGAGACCCAGTACTTC	CASSLDGSSGYQETQYF
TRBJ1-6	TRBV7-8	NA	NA	TGTGCCAGCAGCTTAGGGTCGGTAACTAATTCACCCCTCCACTTT	CASSLGSVTNSPLHF
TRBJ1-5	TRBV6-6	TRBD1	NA	TGTGCCAGCGATTTTTCGGGACAGAACAATCAGCCCCAGCATTTT	CASDFSGQNNQPQHF
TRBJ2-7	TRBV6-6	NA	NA	TGTGCCAGCAGGAGGGATCTCTACGAGCAGTACTTC	CASRRDLYEQYF
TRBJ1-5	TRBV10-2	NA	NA	TGCGCCAGCGGCGACAGTAATAGCAATCAGCCCCAGCATTTT	CASGDSNSNQPQHF
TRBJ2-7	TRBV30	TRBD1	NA	TGTGCCTGGAGTGAAGGGACAGAACTCTACGAGCAGTACTTC	CAWSEGTELYEQYF
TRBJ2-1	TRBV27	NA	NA	TGTGCCAGCAGTTTATCGGCCAGGGGTGAGCAGTTCTTC	CASSLSARGEQFF
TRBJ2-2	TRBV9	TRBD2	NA	TGTGCCAGCAGCGTAGATCGGGGGGGGAGCACCGGGGAGCTGTTTTTT	CASSVDRGGSTGELFF
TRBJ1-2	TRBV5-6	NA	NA	TGTGCCAGCAGCTTGACGGACAGACACGTCTATGGCTACACCTTC	CASSLTDRHVYGYTF
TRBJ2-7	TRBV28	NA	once	TGTGCCAGCACTGTCCTAACAGGTCTTAGCTCCTACGAGCAGTACTTC	CASTVLTGLSSYEQYF
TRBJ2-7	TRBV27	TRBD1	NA	TGTGCCAGCACAAGTGGGGGACAGGGGAGGGAGCAGTACTTC	CASTSGGQGREQYF
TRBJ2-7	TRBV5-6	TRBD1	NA	TGTGCCAGCAGCTTGGCACCCACAGGGGGGTCAATCTACGAGCAGTACTTC	CASSLAPTGGSIYEQYF
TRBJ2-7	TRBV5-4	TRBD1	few	TGTGCCAGCAGTACAGGGGCTCTCTACGAGCAGTACTTC	CASSTGALYEQYF
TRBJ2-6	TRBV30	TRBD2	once	TGTGCCTGGAGTGGAACTAGCGGGGGAGAACCCCGCTCTGGGGCCAACGTCCTGACTTTC	CAWSGTSGGEPRSGANVLTF
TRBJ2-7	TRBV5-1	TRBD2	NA	TGCGCCAGCAGCTTGGGACTAGCGGGGGGCGAGCAGTACTTC	CASSLGLAGGEQYF
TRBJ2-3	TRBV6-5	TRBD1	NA	TGTGCCAGCAGTTACTTGGACAGGGGGCGCTTTATGTATTTT	CASSYLDRGRFMYF
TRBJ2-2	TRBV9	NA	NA	TGTGCCAGCAGCCCTTGGGACTCTCCCAGCGGCGGAGAGCTGTTTTTT	CASSPWDSPSGGELFF
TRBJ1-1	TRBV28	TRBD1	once	TGTGCCAGCAGTTCCCCGGGACAGGGAAGGACTGAAGCTTTCTTT	CASSSPGQGRTEAFF
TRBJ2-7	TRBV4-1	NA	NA	TGCGCCAGCAGCCACCAACCAACAAACGACTACGAGCAGTACTTC	CASSHQPTNDYEQYF
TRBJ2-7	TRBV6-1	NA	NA	TGTGCCAGCAGGAAGGCGGCCGAGCAGTACTTC	CASRKAAEQYF
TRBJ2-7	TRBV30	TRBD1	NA	TGTGCCTGGGCGGACAGGGGCTACGAGCAGTACTTC	CAWADRGYEQYF
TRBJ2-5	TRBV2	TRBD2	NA	TGTGCCAGCACTTTTTTCTCGGGGGGGTACCAAGAGACCCAGTACTTC	CASTFFSGGYQETQYF
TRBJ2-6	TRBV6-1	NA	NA	TGTGCCAGCAGTGAACGGGTCTCTGGGGCCAACGTCCTGACTTTC	CASSERVSGANVLTF
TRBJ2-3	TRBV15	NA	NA	TGTGCCACCAGCAGGGAGTCCACAGATACGCAGTATTTT	CATSRESTDTQYF
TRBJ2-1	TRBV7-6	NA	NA	TGTGCCAGCAGCTTATTCGGTCTGCCCAATGAGCAGTTCTTC	CASSLFGLPNEQFF
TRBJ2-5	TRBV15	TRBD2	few	TGTGCCACCAGCGACCGACGGCGCGGGGGGGCAGAGACCCAGTACTTC	CATSDRRRGGAETQYF
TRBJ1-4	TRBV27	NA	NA	TGTGCCAGCAGAAGAGGATCGGGTTCTGAAAAACTGTTTTTT	CASRRGSGSEKLFF
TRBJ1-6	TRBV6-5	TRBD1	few	TGTGCCAGCAGCCCGGGACAGGGCCCCTCGGCCCTCCACTTT	CASSPGQGPSALHF
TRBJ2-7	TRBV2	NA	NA	TGTGCCAGCAGTGAGGCAGTGCAGTACTTC	CASSEAVQYF
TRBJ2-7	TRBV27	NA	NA	TGTGCCAGCAGTCCCCATACAGGGCCCGAGCAGTACTTC	CASSPHTGPEQYF
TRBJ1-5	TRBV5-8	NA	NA	TGTGCCAGCAGCATCGGACAGAATAGCAATCAGCCCCAGCATTTT	CASSIGQNSNQPQHF
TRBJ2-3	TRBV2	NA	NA	TGTGCCAGCAGTGCTGGGAGGACAGATACGCAGTATTTT	CASSAGRTDTQYF
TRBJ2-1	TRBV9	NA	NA	TGTGCCAGCAGCGTAGAAGGGGGCTCCTACAATGAGCAGTTCTTC	CASSVEGGSYNEQFF
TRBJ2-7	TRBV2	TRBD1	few	TGTGCCAGCAGGAGGGACAGGGTCTCCTACGAGCAGTACTTC	CASRRDRVSYEQYF
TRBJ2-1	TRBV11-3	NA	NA	TGTGCCAGCAGCTTAGATTGGGGAGAAGAAGGTAATGAGCAGTTCTTC	CASSLDWGEEGNEQFF
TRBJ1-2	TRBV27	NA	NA	TGTGCCAGCAGTCCGGGAACTGACGGCTATGGCTACACCTTC	CASSPGTDGYGYTF
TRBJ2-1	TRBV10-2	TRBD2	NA	TGCGCCAGCAGTGACCCGGCGCTAGCGGGAGGTTCCTACAATGAGCAGTTCTTC	CASSDPALAGGSYNEQFF
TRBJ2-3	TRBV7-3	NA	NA	TGTGCCAGCAGACCCCGACAGGGCACAGATACGCAGTATTTT	CASRPRQGTDTQYF
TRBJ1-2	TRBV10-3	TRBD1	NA	TGTGCCACTGCGACAGGGGGGCCCTATGGCTACACCTTC	CATATGGPYGYTF
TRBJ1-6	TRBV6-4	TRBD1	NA	TGTGCCAGCAGTGTCCCGGGACAGCTTAATTCACCCCTCCACTTT	CASSVPGQLNSPLHF
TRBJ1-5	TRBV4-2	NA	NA	TGTGCCAGCAGCCGAGGAAAGGAATTTAGCAATCAGCCCCAGCATTTT	CASSRGKEFSNQPQHF
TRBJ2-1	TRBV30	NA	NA	TGTGCCTGGAGCGCCGGGCGCAGCGGTGCCGAGCAGTTCTTC	CAWSAGRSGAEQFF
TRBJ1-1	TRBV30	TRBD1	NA	TGTGCCTGGAGATATTGGACAGGGGGCACTGAAGCTTTCTTT	CAWRYWTGGTEAFF
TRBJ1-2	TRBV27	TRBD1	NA	TGTGCCAGCAGTCCCGGGACAGGACCCCTATATGGCTACACCTTC	CASSPGTGPLYGYTF
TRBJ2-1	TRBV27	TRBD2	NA	TGTGCCAGCAGTTTTGACGGGCGGGGGGCCTACAATGAGCAGTTCTTC	CASSFDGRGAYNEQFF
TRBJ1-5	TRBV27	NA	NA	TGTGCCAGCAGTTTAAAAGGCTGGGAGCCTGGTCAGCCCCAGCATTTT	CASSLKGWEPGQPQHF
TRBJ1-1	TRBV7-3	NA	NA	TGTGCCAGCAGCTTAGAGGGTAACACTGAAGCTTTCTTT	CASSLEGNTEAFF
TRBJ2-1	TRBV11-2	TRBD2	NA	TGTGCCAGCAGCTTAGATCGACTAGCGGGAGGGGATGAGCAGTTCTTC	CASSLDRLAGGDEQFF